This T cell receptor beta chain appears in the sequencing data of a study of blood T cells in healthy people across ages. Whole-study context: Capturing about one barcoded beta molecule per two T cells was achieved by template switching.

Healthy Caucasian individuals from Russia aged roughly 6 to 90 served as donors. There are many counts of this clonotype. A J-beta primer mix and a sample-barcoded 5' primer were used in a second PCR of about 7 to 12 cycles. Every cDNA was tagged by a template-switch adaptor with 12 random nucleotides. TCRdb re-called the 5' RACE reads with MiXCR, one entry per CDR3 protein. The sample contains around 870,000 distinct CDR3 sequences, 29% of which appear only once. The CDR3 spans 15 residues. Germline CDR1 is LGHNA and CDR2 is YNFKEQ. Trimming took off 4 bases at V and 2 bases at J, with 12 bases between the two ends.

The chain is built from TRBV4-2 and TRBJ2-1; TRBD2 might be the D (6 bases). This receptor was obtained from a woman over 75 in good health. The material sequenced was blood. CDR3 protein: CASSPTRDAYNEQFF. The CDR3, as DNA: TGTGCCAGCAGCCCGACTAGGGATGCCTACAATGAGCAGTTCTTC.